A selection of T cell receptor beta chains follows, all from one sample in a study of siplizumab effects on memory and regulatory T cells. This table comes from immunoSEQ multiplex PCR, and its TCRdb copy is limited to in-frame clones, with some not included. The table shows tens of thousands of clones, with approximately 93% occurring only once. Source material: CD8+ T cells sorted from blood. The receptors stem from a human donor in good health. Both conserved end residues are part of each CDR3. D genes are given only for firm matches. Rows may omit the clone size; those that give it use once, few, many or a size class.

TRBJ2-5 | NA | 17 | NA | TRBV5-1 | TGCGCCAGCAGCTCTCCGAGGGGGCGGGAGGCGCAAGAGACCCAGTACTTC | CASSSPRGREAQETQYF
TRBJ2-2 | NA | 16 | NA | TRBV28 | TGTGCCAGCACCTTTGCCGGGACAAGGAACACCGGGGAGCTGTTTTTT | CASTFAGTRNTGELFF
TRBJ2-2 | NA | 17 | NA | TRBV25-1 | TGTGCCAGCAGTGAACCCCGTACTTCCCGAAACACCGGGGAGCTGTTTTTT | CASSEPRTSRNTGELFF
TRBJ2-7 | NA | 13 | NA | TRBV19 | TGTGCCAGTAGTCCCGGGGACCGGGGCGAGCAGTACTTC | CASSPGDRGEQYF
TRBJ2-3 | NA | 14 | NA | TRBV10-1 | TGCGCCAGCAGTGACCTAGGAGGTGGAGATACGCAGTATTTT | CASSDLGGGDTQYF
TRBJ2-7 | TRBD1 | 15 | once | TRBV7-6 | TGTGCCAGCAGCTTAAAGGGACAGGGAATCCACGAGCAGTACTTC | CASSLKGQGIHEQYF
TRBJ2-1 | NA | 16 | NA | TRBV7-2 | TGTGCCAGCAGCCCCTCGGGACTTACTTCCTACAATGAGCAGTTCTTC | CASSPSGLTSYNEQFF
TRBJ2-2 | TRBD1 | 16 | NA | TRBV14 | TGTGCCAGCAGCCGGACGGACAGGGCGAACACCGGGGAGCTGTTTTTT | CASSRTDRANTGELFF
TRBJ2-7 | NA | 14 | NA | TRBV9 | TGTGCCAGCAGCGGACCGGGACAAGCCTACGAGCAGTACTTC | CASSGPGQAYEQYF
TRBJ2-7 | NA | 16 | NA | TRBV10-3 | TGTGCCATCAGTGAGAACTTTTTGGCAGGGGTGTACGAGCAGTACTTC | CAISENFLAGVYEQYF
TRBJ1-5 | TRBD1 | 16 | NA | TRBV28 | TGTGCCAGCAGCCAGGACAGGGGGCGGCTGAATCAGCCCCAGCATTTT | CASSQDRGRLNQPQHF
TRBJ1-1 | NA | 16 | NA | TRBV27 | TGTGCCAGCAGTTTCGAGTCGGGGGACCCGAACACTGAAGCTTTCTTT | CASSFESGDPNTEAFF
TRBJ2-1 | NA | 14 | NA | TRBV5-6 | TGTGCCAGCAGCCCTTGGGTGGCCTACAATGAGCAGTTCTTC | CASSPWVAYNEQFF
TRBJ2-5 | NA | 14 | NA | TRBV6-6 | TGTGCCAGCAGTTACTCCGGGCCCCGGGGTACCCAGTACTTC | CASSYSGPRGTQYF
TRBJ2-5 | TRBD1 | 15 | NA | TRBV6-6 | TGTGCCAGCAGTCCGACCACAGGGGTGTTGGAGACCCAGTACTTC | CASSPTTGVLETQYF
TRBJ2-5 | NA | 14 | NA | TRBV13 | TGTGCCAGCAGCTTAGAAGGAGAAGCTGGGACCCAGTACTTC | CASSLEGEAGTQYF
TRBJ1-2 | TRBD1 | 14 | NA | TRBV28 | TGTGCCAGCAGTTTATTCGACAGGGCCTATGGCTACACCTTC | CASSLFDRAYGYTF
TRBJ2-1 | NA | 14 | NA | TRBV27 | TGTGCCAGCAGTTTGCGGATAGCTGTCAATGAGCAGTTCTTC | CASSLRIAVNEQFF
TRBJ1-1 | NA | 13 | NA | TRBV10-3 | TGTGCCACGAGGCTGGGGGGAAACACTGAAGCTTTCTTT | CATRLGGNTEAFF
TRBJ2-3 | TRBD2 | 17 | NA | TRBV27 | TGTGCCAGCAGATTAGTACTAGCGGAGCAATTTTCAGATACGCAGTATTTT | CASRLVLAEQFSDTQYF
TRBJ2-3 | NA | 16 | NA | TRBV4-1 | TGCGCCAGCAGCCCAGCCCGGGTTCCGGGGGCAGATACGCAGTATTTT | CASSPARVPGADTQYF
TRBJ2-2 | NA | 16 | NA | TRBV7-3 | TGTGCCAGCAGCACCGGAGGGAGCGGGCTCACCGGGGAGCTGTTTTTT | CASSTGGSGLTGELFF
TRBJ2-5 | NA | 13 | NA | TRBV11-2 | TGTGCCAGCAGCATCGGACCGCCGGCGACCCAGTACTTC | CASSIGPPATQYF